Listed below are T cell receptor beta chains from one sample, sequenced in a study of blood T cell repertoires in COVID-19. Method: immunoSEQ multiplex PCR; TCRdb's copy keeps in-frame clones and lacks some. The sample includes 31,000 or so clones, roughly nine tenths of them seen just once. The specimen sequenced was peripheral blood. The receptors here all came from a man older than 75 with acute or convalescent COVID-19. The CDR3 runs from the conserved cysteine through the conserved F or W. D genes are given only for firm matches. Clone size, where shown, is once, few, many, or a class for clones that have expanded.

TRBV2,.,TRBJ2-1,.,CASSPTGVGFYNEQFF,TGTGCCAGCAGTCCAACGGGAGTAGGGTTCTACAATGAGCAGTTCTTC
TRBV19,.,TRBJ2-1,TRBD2,CASSIRGFSGFGNEQFF,TGTGCCAGTAGTATAAGGGGTTTTAGCGGGTTTGGGAATGAGCAGTTCTTC
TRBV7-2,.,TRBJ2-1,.,CASSLAAPRYNEQFF,TGTGCCAGCAGCTTAGCTGCTCCGCGCTACAATGAGCAGTTCTTC
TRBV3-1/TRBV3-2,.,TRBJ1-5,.,CASSQDTSGGQPQHF,TGTGCCAGCAGCCAAGACACTTCGGGGGGTCAGCCCCAGCATTTT
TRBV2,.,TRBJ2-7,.,CASSEAAAVQQYF,TGTGCCAGCAGTGAAGCTGCGGCAGTACAGCAGTACTTC
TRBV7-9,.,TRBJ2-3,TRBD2,CASSPGLADSGDTQYF,TGTGCCAGCAGCCCGGGACTAGCGGATTCGGGGGATACGCAGTATTTT
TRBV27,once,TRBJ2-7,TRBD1,CASSLSPQGGTYEQYF,TGTGCCAGCAGTTTATCGCCACAGGGGGGAACCTACGAGCAGTACTTC
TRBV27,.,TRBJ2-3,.,CASSLVSGVAADTQYF,TGTGCCAGCAGTTTAGTTTCGGGGGTGGCCGCGGATACGCAGTATTTT
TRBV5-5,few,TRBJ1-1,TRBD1,CASRLGQGRRGTFF,TGTGCCAGCAGACTTGGACAGGGGCGGCGGGGGACTTTCTTT
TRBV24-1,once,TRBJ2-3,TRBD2,CATSDTSGGTDTQYF,TGTGCCACCAGTGATACTAGCGGTGGCACAGATACGCAGTATTTT
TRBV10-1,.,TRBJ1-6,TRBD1,CASSEQTGVSPLHF,TGCGCCAGCAGTGAGCAAACAGGGGTATCACCCCTCCACTTT
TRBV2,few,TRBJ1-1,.,CASSLRGFEAFF,TGTGCCAGCAGCCTGAGGGGGTTTGAAGCTTTCTTT
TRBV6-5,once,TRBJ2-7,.,CASLTQGHEQYF,TGTGCCAGTCTAACACAGGGCCACGAGCAGTACTTC
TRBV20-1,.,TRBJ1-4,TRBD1,CSASGDRTGTNEKLFF,TGCAGTGCTAGTGGGGACAGGACGGGAACTAATGAAAAACTGTTTTTT
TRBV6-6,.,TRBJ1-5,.,CASRLGGLSNQPQHF,TGTGCCAGCAGGCTCGGGGGGCTTAGCAATCAGCCCCAGCATTTT
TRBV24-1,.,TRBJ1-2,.,CATSDPWGGRQGRNYGYTF,TGTGCCACCAGTGACCCATGGGGGGGGAGGCAGGGGCGAAACTATGGCTACACCTTC
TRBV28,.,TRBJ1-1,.,CATGEYEAFF,TGTGCTACCGGAGAATATGAAGCTTTCTTT
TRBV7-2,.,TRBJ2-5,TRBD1,CASSLGPWTGSVAQYF,TGTGCCAGCAGCTTAGGCCCCTGGACAGGGAGTGTGGCCCAGTACTTC
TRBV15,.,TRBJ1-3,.,CATRKGREGSGNTIYF,TGTGCCACCCGTAAGGGGAGGGAGGGAAGTGGAAACACCATATATTTT
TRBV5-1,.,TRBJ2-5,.,CASSLGGGFQETQYF,TGCGCCAGCAGCTTGGGAGGAGGATTCCAAGAGACCCAGTACTTC
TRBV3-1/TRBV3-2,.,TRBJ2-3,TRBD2,CASSRLAGEADTQYF,TGTGCCAGCAGCCGGCTAGCGGGGGAGGCAGATACGCAGTATTTT
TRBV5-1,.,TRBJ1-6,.,CASGWEGRNSPLHF,TGCGCCAGCGGATGGGAGGGTAGGAATTCACCCCTCCACTTT
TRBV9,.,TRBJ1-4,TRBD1,CASSATQGSNEKLFF,TGTGCCAGCAGCGCTACACAGGGGTCTAATGAAAAACTGTTTTTT
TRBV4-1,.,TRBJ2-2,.,CASSQDPVNTGELFF,TGCGCCAGCAGCCAAGATCCCGTTAACACCGGGGAGCTGTTTTTT
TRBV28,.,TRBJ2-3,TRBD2,CASTRPGAGHTDTQYF,TGTGCCAGCACCCGCCCGGGAGCGGGGCACACAGATACGCAGTATTTT
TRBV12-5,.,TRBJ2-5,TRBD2,CASGLGLAGETQYF,TGTGCTAGTGGTTTGGGACTAGCGGGCGAGACCCAGTACTTC
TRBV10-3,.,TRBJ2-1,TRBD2,CAISLLAGGQEQFF,TGTGCCATCAGCCTTCTAGCGGGAGGTCAAGAGCAGTTCTTC
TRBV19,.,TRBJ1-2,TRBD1,CASTETPTGPSYGYTF,TGTGCCAGTACTGAAACACCGACAGGGCCTAGCTATGGCTACACCTTC
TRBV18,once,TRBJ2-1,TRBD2,CASSPPPAGLNEQFF,TGTGCCAGCTCACCACCGCCAGCGGGGCTCAATGAGCAGTTCTTC
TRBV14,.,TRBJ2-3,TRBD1,CASSPMTGGITDTQYF,TGTGCCAGCAGCCCGATGACAGGGGGCATCACAGATACGCAGTATTTT
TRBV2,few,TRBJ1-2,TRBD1,CASSDRGYGGYTF,TGTGCCAGCAGTGACAGGGGGTATGGCGGCTACACCTTC
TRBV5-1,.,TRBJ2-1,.,CASSLIDWTYNEQFF,TGCGCCAGCAGCCTAATAGACTGGACCTACAATGAGCAGTTCTTC
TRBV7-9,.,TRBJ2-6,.,CASSPGTTGANVLTF,TGTGCCAGCAGCCCAGGGACAACCGGGGCCAACGTCCTGACTTTC
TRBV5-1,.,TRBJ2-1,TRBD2,CASSLAGGNEQFF,TGCGCCAGCAGCTTGGCGGGGGGCAATGAGCAGTTCTTC
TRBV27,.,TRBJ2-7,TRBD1,CASSQRTGGTYEQYF,TGTGCCAGCAGTCAAAGGACAGGGGGGACTTACGAGCAGTACTTC
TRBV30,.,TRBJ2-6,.,CAWDSGHTNSGANVLTF,TGTGCCTGGGACTCGGGACATACAAACTCTGGGGCCAACGTCCTGACTTTC
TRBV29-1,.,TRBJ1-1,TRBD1,CSVQRDRNTEAFF,TGCAGCGTCCAAAGGGACAGGAACACTGAAGCTTTCTTT
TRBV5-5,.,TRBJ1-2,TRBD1,CASSFDRGPAYGYTF,TGTGCCAGCAGCTTCGACAGGGGGCCGGCCTATGGCTACACCTTC
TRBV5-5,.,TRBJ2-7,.,CASSPSVRVYEQYF,TGTGCCAGCAGCCCTTCGGTCCGGGTTTACGAGCAGTACTTC
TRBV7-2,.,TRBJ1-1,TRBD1,CASSLAPLLGQGGLVGTEAFF,TGTGCCAGCAGCTTAGCACCCCTTCTCGGACAGGGGGGACTGGTTGGCACTGAAGCTTTCTTT
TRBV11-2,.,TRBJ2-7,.,CASGLEQYF,TGTGCCAGCGGGCTCGAGCAGTACTTC
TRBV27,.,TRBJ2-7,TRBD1,CASSRTGVPDEQYF,TGTGCCAGCTCCCGCACAGGGGTACCCGACGAGCAGTACTTC
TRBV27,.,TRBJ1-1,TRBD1,CASSLTTGTGGTEAFF,TGTGCCAGCAGTTTGACTACCGGGACAGGGGGCACTGAAGCTTTCTTT
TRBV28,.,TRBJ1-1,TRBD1,CATNLGQEVTEAFF,TGTGCCACCAACCTGGGACAGGAGGTCACTGAAGCTTTCTTT
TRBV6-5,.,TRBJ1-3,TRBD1,CASGTGFSGNTIYF,TGTGCCAGCGGGACAGGCTTCTCTGGAAACACCATATATTTT
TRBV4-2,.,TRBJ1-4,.,CASSQVEGGERRKLFF,TGTGCCAGCAGCCAAGTGGAAGGGGGTGAGAGGAGAAAACTGTTTTTT
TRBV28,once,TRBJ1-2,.,CASSFRGVTRGYTF,TGTGCCAGCAGTTTCCGGGGGGTAACCAGAGGCTACACCTTC
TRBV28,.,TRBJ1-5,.,CASNQGNYQPQHF,TGTGCCAGCAATCAGGGGAATTATCAGCCCCAGCATTTT
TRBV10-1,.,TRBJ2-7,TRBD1,CATSRGRGDEQYF,TGCGCCACCAGCAGGGGGCGCGGGGACGAGCAGTACTTC
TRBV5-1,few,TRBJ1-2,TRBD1,CASSARQGKMLYGYTF,TGCGCCAGCAGCGCCCGACAGGGGAAGATGCTCTATGGCTACACCTTC